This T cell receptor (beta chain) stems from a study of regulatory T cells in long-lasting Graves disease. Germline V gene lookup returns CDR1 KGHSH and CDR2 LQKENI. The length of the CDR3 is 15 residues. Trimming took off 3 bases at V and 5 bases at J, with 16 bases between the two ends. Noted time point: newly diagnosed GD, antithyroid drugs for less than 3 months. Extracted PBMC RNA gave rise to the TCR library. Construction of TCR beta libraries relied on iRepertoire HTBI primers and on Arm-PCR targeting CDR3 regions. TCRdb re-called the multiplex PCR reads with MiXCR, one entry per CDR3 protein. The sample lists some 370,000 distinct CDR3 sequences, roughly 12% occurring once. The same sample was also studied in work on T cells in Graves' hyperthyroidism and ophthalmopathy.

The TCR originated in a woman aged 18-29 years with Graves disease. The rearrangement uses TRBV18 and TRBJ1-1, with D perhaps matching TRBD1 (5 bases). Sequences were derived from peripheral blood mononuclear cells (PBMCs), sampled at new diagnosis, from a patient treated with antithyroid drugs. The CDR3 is CASSPTTRRGTEAFF. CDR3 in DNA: TGTGCCAGCTCACCTACTACTAGGAGGGGTACTGAAGCTTTCTTT.